The 8 T cell receptor beta chains in this list originate from one sample, sequenced in a study of shared T cell receptors in the human thymus. Libraries were prepared by immunoSEQ multiplex PCR; TCRdb keeps only in-frame clonotypes and omits some of them. Among over 450,000 clones, 75% to 80% were seen once, and the ten largest hold approximately 0.013%. The data were also submitted as part of a second study, on human thymus T cells.

The sample taken for sequencing was thymocytes. The receptors shown here come from a boy less than two years old with a congenital heart defect.

This sequence joins TRBV27 and TRBJ2-1; 8 bases line up with TRBD1. Unmatched junction bases numbered 4, after V lost 1 base and J lost 5 bases. The length of the CDR3 is 15 residues. CDR1 and CDR2 (germline): MNHEY, SMNVEV (reference sequence). The DNA of the CDR3 is TGTGCCAGCAGTTTATACCGACAGGGGCACAATGAGCAGTTCTTC. Its translation: CASSLYRQGHNEQFF.

This clone was detected only a few times. The chain is built from TRBV6-5 and TRBJ1-1; TRBD1 aligns across 7 bases. Germline V gene data show CDR1 as MNHEY and CDR2 as SVGAGI. CDR3 length: 12 amino acids. V gave up 6 bases and J gave up 6 bases; unmatched junction bases: 4. The CDR3 loop is CASRSTGSEAFF. As DNA, the CDR3 is TGTGCCAGCAGGTCGACAGGGTCTGAAGCTTTCTTT.

J is TRBJ1-1 and V is TRBV5-1; D uncertain. The CDR3 totals 12 residues. In germline, CDR1 is SGHRS, CDR2 YFSETQ. V gave up 5 bases and J gave up 2 bases, with 7 bases separating them. The CDR3 region has the DNA TGCGCCAGCAGACAGTCAAACACTGAAGCTTTCTTT. Its translation is CASRQSNTEAFF.

The rearrangement uses TRBV7-6 and TRBJ2-7; possible D gene TRBD1, 5 bases. This CDR3 comprises 12 residues. The V and J ends lost 5 bases and 5 bases respectively, with 10 bases between them. Germline loops: CDR1 SGHVS, CDR2 FNYEAQ. The CDR3 DNA reads TGTGCCAGCAGCCCAGGGTTGAACGAGCAGTACTTC. Amino acid sequence: CASSPGLNEQYF.

The chain uses TRBV28 and TRBJ2-3; no definite D call. Germline CDR1 is MDHEN and CDR2 is SYDVKM. Trimming stripped 2 bases from V and 0 bases from J, with 9 bases between. This CDR3 is 15 amino acids long. The CDR3 sequence: CASSLSAVSTDTQYF. The CDR3 nucleotides are TGTGCCAGCAGTTTAAGTGCGGTCAGCACAGATACGCAGTATTTT.

The chain is built from TRBV7-8 and TRBJ2-7; 14 nucleotides line up with TRBD2. V shed 5 bases, J shed 2 bases, and the junction held 11 bases outside the gene matches. Germline values: CDR1 SGHVS, CDR2 FQNEAQ. The CDR3 consists of 18 residues. CDR3 nucleotides: TGTGCCAGCAGCCCGCCGGGACTAGCGGGAGCGCTGACCTACGAGCAGTACTTC. This translates into CASSPPGLAGALTYEQYF.

The chain combines TRBV28 with TRBJ1-1, with D unresolved. The germline V gene encodes CDR1 MDHEN and CDR2 SYDVKM. The CDR3 is made up of 15 amino acids. V lost 3 bases and J lost 1, with 12 bases in between. The CDR3 loop is CASSFSGMWNTEAFF. The CDR3 nucleotides read TGTGCCAGCAGTTTTAGCGGCATGTGGAACACTGAAGCTTTCTTT.

The chain joins TRBV2 to TRBJ1-5, with D uncertain. Germline assignment: CDR1 SNHLY and CDR2 FYNNEI. Trimming pared 6 bases from V and 4 bases from J, leaving 13 bases between. This CDR3 is 14 amino acids long. DNA of the CDR3: TGTGCCAGCAGGGACCGGGAGGCAAATCAGCCCCAGCATTTT. This codes for CASRDREANQPQHF.